The 31 T cell receptor beta chains presented below share a single source sample, sequenced in a study of shared clonotypes between healthy human individuals. Naive CD8 cells, CD45RO-negative and positively selected for CCR7, excluded terminally differentiated effector memory CD45RA+ cells. The table came from immunoSEQ multiplex PCR; TCRdb's copy has only in-frame clones and leaves some out. The table lists about 2.1 million clones, 85% to 95% of them singletons. The sequenced sample was naive CD8+ T cells from PBMCs. Source of these receptors: a man in his late teens or twenties in good health. Some clones in this sample may be carry-over from other donors' samples.

The genes are TRBV27 and TRBJ2-7; 8 nucleotides match TRBD2. With 1 base clipped from V and 3 bases from J, the junction kept 2 bases outside the gene matches. The CDR3 runs to 14 residues. The germline V gene has CDR1 MNHEY and CDR2 SMNVEV (reference sequence). The CDR3 DNA reads as TGTGCCAGCAGTTTATTAGCGGGACACTACGAGCAGTACTTC. Residues: CASSLLAGHYEQYF.

Concerning this clone: The sample has other DNA sequences that encode this CDR3 too. The chain employs TRBV27 and TRBJ2-5, with a weak D call TRBD2 (6 bases). Trimming took off 3 bases at V and 5 bases at J, with 13 bases between the two ends. Germline V lookup: CDR1 MNHEY, CDR2 SMNVEV (reference sequence). The CDR3 has 14 residues. Here the CDR3 reads CASSFGGSGETQYF. The CDR3 DNA reads TGTGCCAGCAGTTTTGGGGGGTCGGGGGAGACCCAGTACTTC.

The chain carries TRBV7-5 and TRBJ1-5; the table's D call, TRBD1, was not checked against the DNA. TRBV7-5 is labeled a pseudogene. The CDR3 spans 19 residues. The CDR3 sequence: CVRSLAPPRKVVDNQPQHF. DNA for the CDR3: TGTGTCAGAAGCTTAGCGCCCCCCAGGAAGGTAGTAGACAATCAGCCCCAGCATTTT.

V usage is TRBV27 and J usage is TRBJ1-4; 7 nucleotides agree with TRBD1. This CDR3 spans 16 amino acids. The germline CDR1 and CDR2 sequences are MNHEY and SMNVEV (reference sequence). Germline trimming cut 5 bases from V and 4 bases from J; bases unmatched to any gene: 10. The CDR3 nucleotides are TGTGCCAGCAGTGCTCCCGGGACAGCGGGTAATGAAAAACTGTTTTTT. It codes for CASSAPGTAGNEKLFF.

The chain has TRBV4-2 and TRBJ2-5; D call uncertain. The germline CDR1 and CDR2 sequences are LGHNA and YNFKEQ. This CDR3 contains 11 residues. Trimming stripped 5 bases from V and 5 bases from J, with 6 bases between. Here the CDR3 DNA reads TGTGCCAGCAGCTCTGCGGAGACCCAGTACTTC. Its protein product is CASSSAETQYF.

This clone was seen a single time. The chain couples TRBV5-4 to TRBJ1-1, with no clear D. From germline, CDR1 is SGHNT and CDR2 YYREEE (reference sequence). The length of the CDR3 is 12 residues. V dropped 4 bases and J dropped 0 bases, with 4 bases sitting between them. CDR3 sequence: CASSVLNTEAFF. The CDR3 coding sequence is TGTGCCAGCAGCGTGTTGAACACTGAAGCTTTCTTT.

The chain recombines TRBV27 with TRBJ2-2; no reliable D call. The CDR3 has 14 residues. Germline CDR1 and CDR2: MNHEY and SMNVEV (reference sequence). Trimming pared 3 bases from V and 2 bases from J, leaving 7 bases between. Here the CDR3 reads CASSFNSNTGELFF. The CDR3 DNA is TGTGCCAGCAGTTTTAACAGTAACACCGGGGAGCTGTTTTTT.

The chain recombines TRBV4-3 with TRBJ1-2; 9 positions match TRBD1. The germline gives CDR1 LGHNA, CDR2 YSLEER. After removal of 0 bases from V and 4 bases from J, the junction contained 9 bases not matched to a gene. There are 17 residues in the CDR3. CDR3 DNA: TGCGCCAGCAGCCAAGATGGGGAGACAGGGGGATTCTATGGCTACACCTTC. This gives the protein CASSQDGETGGFYGYTF.

This clone was picked up one time. Other DNA sequences in this specimen translate into the identical CDR3. The chain has TRBV5-8 and TRBJ2-7; possible D gene TRBD1, 5 bases. The germline V and J ends were trimmed by 0 bases and 5 bases, with 9 bases remaining between them. The germline CDR1 and CDR2 sequences are SGHTS and YDEGEE. The CDR3 is made up of 13 amino acids. CDR3 sequence reads: CASSLGQGDEQYF. CDR3 nucleotide sequence: TGTGCCAGCAGCTTGGGGCAGGGCGACGAGCAGTACTTC.

This clone was observed a few times. V gene TRBV19 combines with J gene TRBJ1-2; D not resolved. V gave up 5 bases and J gave up 4 bases, with 14 bases separating them. Per the germline V gene, CDR1 is LNHDA and CDR2 is SQIVND (reference sequence). The CDR3 is 14 amino acids. The CDR3 sequence: CASSSPIRSYGYTF. The CDR3 DNA is TGTGCCAGTAGTTCCCCGATAAGGAGCTATGGCTACACCTTC.

With respect to this clone: The same CDR3 is also encoded by other DNA sequences in this sample. V gene TRBV27 combines with J gene TRBJ2-1; D ambiguous. Germline V gene data show CDR1 as MNHEY and CDR2 as SMNVEV (reference sequence). This CDR3 contains 11 residues. V was clipped by 11 bases and J by 2 bases, with 7 bases between them. The CDR3, as DNA: TGTGCCTCCAGCGCCTACAATGAGCAGTTCTTC. Amino acids: CASSAYNEQFF.

The rearrangement uses TRBV11-2 and TRBJ1-3; D may be TRBD1 (5 bases). Germline assignment: CDR1 SGHAT and CDR2 FQNNGV. This CDR3 has 14 residues. The V gene lost 4 bases and the J gene lost 0 bases, with 7 bases spanning the gap. CDR3 in DNA: TGTGCCAGCAGCTGGGGGGACTCTGGAAACACCATATATTTT. Translated: CASSWGDSGNTIYF.

The chain combines TRBV11-2 with TRBJ2-7, with 9 bases that match TRBD2. V shed 5 bases, J shed 7 bases, and the junction held 12 bases outside the gene matches. The CDR3 is made up of 15 amino acids. Germline CDR1 is SGHAT and CDR2 is FQNNGV. The DNA of the CDR3 is TGTGCCAGCAGCCAAAGCGGGAGGTGGTCGGAAGAGCAGTACTTC. This encodes CASSQSGRWSEEQYF.

The chain joins TRBV4-3 to TRBJ2-7, with 7 nucleotides matching TRBD2. The CDR3 consists of 21 residues. Germline trimming cut 5 bases from V and 4 bases from J; bases unmatched to any gene: 29. CDR1 is LGHNA and CDR2 is YSLEER in the germline V gene. The CDR3 loop is CASSFKIREGLGGRPPYEQYF. The CDR3 bases are TGCGCCAGCAGCTTCAAGATAAGAGAAGGGCTGGGAGGGAGACCCCCTTACGAGCAGTACTTC.

The genes are TRBV6-7 and TRBJ2-2, with a tentative D call TRBD2 (6 bases). TRBV6-7 is filed as an ORF, its function uncertain. This CDR3 region has 14 residues. The V end was cut by 6 bases, the J end by 10 bases, with 18 bases between. The CDR3 sequence is CASSTPGTGAELFF. CDR3 sequence (DNA): TGTGCCAGCAGCACCCCCGGGACGGGAGCGGAGCTGTTTTTT.

V and J are TRBV7-6 and TRBJ2-3; 7 bases match TRBD2. V was pared by 0 bases and J by 3 bases, with 9 bases of the junction left unmatched. The CDR3 totals 17 residues. Germline V gene sequence: CDR1 SGHVS, CDR2 FNYEAQ. CDR3 sequence: CASSLAPFPGRTDTQYF. The DNA of the CDR3 is TGTGCCAGCAGCTTAGCCCCCTTTCCCGGGAGGACAGATACGCAGTATTTT.

J is TRBJ2-3 and V is TRBV25-1; D possibly corresponds to TRBD2 (5 bases). Germline assignment: CDR1 MGHDK and CDR2 SYGVNS. The length of the CDR3 is 16 residues. Trimming removed 2 bases at V and 4 bases at J, with 16 bases between. As DNA, the CDR3 is TGTGCCAGCAGTGAAGGACTGGCCCCCTCGTCAGATACGCAGTATTTT. Translated, it gives CASSEGLAPSSDTQYF. Variable domain in full (rest from reference TRBV25-1 and TRBJ2-3): EADIYQTPRYLVIGTGKKITLECSQTMGHDKMYWYQQDPGMELHLIHYSYGVNSTEKGDLSSESTVSRIRTEHFPLTLESARPSHTSQYLCASSEGLAPSSDTQYFGPGTRLTVL.

The V gene is TRBV7-8, the J gene TRBJ2-5; D uncertain. The CDR3 is made up of 15 amino acids. Germline loops: CDR1 SGHVS, CDR2 FQNEAQ. V shed 5 bases and J shed 1 base, with 14 bases lying between them. CDR3 DNA: TGTGCCAGCAGCCCCGAAGAGCACAGCCAAGAGACCCAGTACTTC. Translated, it gives CASSPEEHSQETQYF.

This clone has just one count. The DNA for the CDR3 is TGTGCCAGCAGTGAAGCGGGACTAGCGGGAAGCGAGCAGTACTTC. Its translation: CASSEAGLAGSEQYF. J is TRBJ2-7 and V is TRBV6-1; 13 bases are shared with TRBD2. Germline V gives CDR1 MNHNS, CDR2 SASEGT. V lost 0 bases, J lost 6 bases, and 2 bases stayed unmatched. The CDR3 totals 15 residues.

The CDR3 sequence is CASSSRQASTDTQYF. As DNA, the CDR3 is TGTGCCAGCAGCTCCCGACAGGCTAGCACAGATACGCAGTATTTT. The rearrangement links TRBV9 to TRBJ2-3; D perhaps matches TRBD1 (6 bases). The germline CDR1 and CDR2 sequences are SGDLS and YYNGEE. This CDR3 has 15 residues. Trimming removed 4 bases at V and 0 bases at J, with 12 bases between.

The chain couples TRBV6-4 to TRBJ2-7; D possibly corresponds to TRBD1 (7 bases). V shed 0 bases and J shed 5 bases, with 14 bases lying between them. Germline assignment: CDR1 MRHNA and CDR2 SNTAGT. This CDR3 comprises 15 residues. The CDR3 DNA reads as TGTGCCAGCAGTGACTCGGCAGGGGGGCTCCACGAGCAGTACTTC. Translation: CASSDSAGGLHEQYF.

With regard to this clone: This same CDR3 is encoded by further DNA sequences in the sample. The chain uses TRBV27 and TRBJ1-2; 7 nucleotides match TRBD1. Trimming took 5 bases from V and 3 from J; bases not matched to a gene: 9. Germline CDR1 reads MNHEY; CDR2 reads SMNVEV (reference sequence). The CDR3 spans 15 residues. Written as DNA, the CDR3 is TGTGCCAGCAGTCCCAGGCAGGGGGGGTACTATGGCTACACCTTC. Its translation: CASSPRQGGYYGYTF.

This clone was detected only a few times. The chain has TRBV19 and TRBJ1-5; unclear D gene. V shed 7 bases and J shed 7 bases, with 11 bases lying between them. The CDR3 contains 12 residues. Germline CDR1 reads LNHDA; CDR2 reads SQIVND (reference sequence). CDR3 sequence: CASTIFGQPQHF. The CDR3 region has the DNA TGTGCCAGTACCATATTCGGGCAGCCCCAGCATTTT.

The chain employs TRBV10-2 and TRBJ2-1, with 10 bases fitting TRBD2. V shed 4 bases, J shed 8 bases, and the junction held 8 bases outside the gene matches. The CDR3 consists of 15 residues. Per germline, CDR1 WSHSY and CDR2 SAAADI. This CDR3 is CASSVLAGVLDEQFF. The CDR3 bases are TGCGCCAGCAGTGTCCTAGCGGGAGTGTTAGATGAGCAGTTCTTC.

This chain uses TRBV4-1 with TRBJ2-1; 10 nucleotides agree with TRBD1. Germline CDR1 reads MGHRA; CDR2 reads YSYEKL. V shed 0 bases, J shed 3 bases, and the junction held 2 bases outside the gene matches. The CDR3 is 16 residues long. CDR3 loop: CASSQEWTGGYNEQFF. In nucleotides, the CDR3 is TGCGCCAGCAGCCAAGAATGGACAGGGGGCTACAATGAGCAGTTCTTC.

The rearrangement uses TRBV7-9 and TRBJ2-7; 8 bases match TRBD2. Germline V gene data show CDR1 as SEHNR and CDR2 as FQNEAQ (reference sequence). J was trimmed by 6 bases and V by 1 base; bases with no gene match: 5. The CDR3 consists of 14 residues. The CDR3 here is CASSLGGTSGEQYF. The CDR3 region has the DNA TGTGCCAGCAGCTTAGGCGGGACTAGTGGCGAGCAGTACTTC. The full variable domain, its missing parts supplied by reference TRBV7-9 and TRBJ2-7, is DTGVSQNPRHKITKRGQNVTFRCDPISEHNRLYWYRQTLGQGPEFLTYFQNEAQLEKSRLLSDRFSAERPKGSFSTLEIQRTEQGDSAMYLCASSLGGTSGEQYFGPGTRLTVT.

CDR3 amino acids: CASSLLGSGSFNEQFF. The CDR3 DNA reads TGTGCCAGCAGCTTATTGGGCAGCGGGAGTTTTAATGAGCAGTTCTTC. The chain links TRBV5-4 to TRBJ2-1, with 8 bases that match TRBD2. V gave up 2 bases and J gave up 7 bases; unmatched junction bases: 11. Germline V gene sequence: CDR1 SGHNT, CDR2 YYREEE (reference sequence). The CDR3 spans 16 residues.

This clone was picked up one time. This chain connects TRBV7-9 to TRBJ2-6; unclear D gene. Deletions cut 5 bases from V and 3 bases from J, with 8 bases between. The CDR3 is 14 residues long. Germline V lookup: CDR1 SEHNR, CDR2 FQNEAQ (reference sequence). CDR3 protein: CASSPSRGANVLTF. The CDR3 DNA reads as TGTGCCAGCAGCCCGTCTCGTGGGGCCAACGTCCTGACTTTC.

This clone was counted a few times. The V and J genes are TRBV4-1 and TRBJ2-7; maybe TRBD2 (6 bases). V was trimmed by 5 bases and J by 5 bases, leaving 16 bases between them. The germline V gene has CDR1 MGHRA and CDR2 YSYEKL. CDR3 length equals 14 residues. The CDR3 here is CASSGPSGLDEQYF. The CDR3 DNA reads as TGCGCCAGCAGCGGCCCGAGCGGGCTTGACGAGCAGTACTTC.

For this clone: Lacking the conserved final phenylalanine or tryptophan, this CDR3 likely reflects a read error. Because the CDR3's place on the DNA is in doubt, the DNA is left out and the CDR3 is given as listed by TCRdb. The genes are TRBV3-2 and TRBJ2-6; the table's D call of TRBD2 was not tested on the DNA. TRBV3-2 is noted as a pseudogene. The CDR3 is 9 residues long, ends included. The CDR3: CASSPRRER.

The chain is built from TRBV2 and TRBJ2-7; D may be TRBD1 (6 bases). Per the germline V gene, CDR1 is SNHLY and CDR2 is FYNNEI. V lost 7 bases, J lost 2 bases, and 12 bases lay in between. CDR3 length equals 13 residues. CDR3 residues: CASTGATTYEQYF. The CDR3 DNA is TGTGCCAGCACAGGGGCCACGACCTACGAGCAGTACTTC. The complete variable domain, with remaining parts taken from reference TRBV2 and TRBJ2-7, reads EPEVTQTPSHQVTQMGQEVILRCVPISNHLYFYWYRQILGQKVEFLVSFYNNEISEKSEIFDDQFSVERPDGSNFTLKIRSTKLEDSAMYFCASTGATTYEQYFGPGTRLTVT.